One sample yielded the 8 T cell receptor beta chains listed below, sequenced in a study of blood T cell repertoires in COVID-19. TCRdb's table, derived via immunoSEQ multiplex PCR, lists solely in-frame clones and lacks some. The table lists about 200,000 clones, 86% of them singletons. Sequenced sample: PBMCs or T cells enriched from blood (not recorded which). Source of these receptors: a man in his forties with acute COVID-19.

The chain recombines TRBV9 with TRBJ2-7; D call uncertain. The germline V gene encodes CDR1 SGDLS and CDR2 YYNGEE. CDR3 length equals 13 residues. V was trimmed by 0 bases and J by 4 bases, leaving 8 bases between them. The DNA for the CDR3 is TGTGCCAGCAGCGTAGCTGCCGGTTACGAGCAGTACTTC. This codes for CASSVAAGYEQYF.

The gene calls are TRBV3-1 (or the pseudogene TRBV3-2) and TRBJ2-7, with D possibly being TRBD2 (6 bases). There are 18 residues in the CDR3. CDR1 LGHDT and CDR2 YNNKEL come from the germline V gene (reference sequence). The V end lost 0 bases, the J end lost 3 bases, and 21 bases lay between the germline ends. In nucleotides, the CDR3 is TGTGCCAGCAGCCAAGATCAATGGCTAGCGAATGCATACTACGAGCAGTACTTC. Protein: CASSQDQWLANAYYEQYF.

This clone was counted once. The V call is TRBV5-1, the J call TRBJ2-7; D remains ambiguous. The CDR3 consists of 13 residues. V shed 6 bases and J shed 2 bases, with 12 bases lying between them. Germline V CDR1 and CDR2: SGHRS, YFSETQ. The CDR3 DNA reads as TGCGCCAGCACGCCCGAGTCCCCCTACGAGCAGTACTTC. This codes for CASTPESPYEQYF.

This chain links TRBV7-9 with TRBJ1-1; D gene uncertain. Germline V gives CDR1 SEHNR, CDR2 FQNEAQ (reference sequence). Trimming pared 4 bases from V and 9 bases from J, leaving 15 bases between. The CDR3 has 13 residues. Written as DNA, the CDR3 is TGTGCCAGCAGCTCAATCCCCATGGAGAAAGCTTTCTTT. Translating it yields CASSSIPMEKAFF.

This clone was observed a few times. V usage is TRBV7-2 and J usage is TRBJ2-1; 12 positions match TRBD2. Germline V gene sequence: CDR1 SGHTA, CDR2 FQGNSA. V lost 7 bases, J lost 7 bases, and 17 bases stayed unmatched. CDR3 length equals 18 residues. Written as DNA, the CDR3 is TGTGCCAGCACCCCCTCCAGGGCATTAACTAGCGGGAGGAATGAGCAGTTCTTC. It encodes CASTPSRALTSGRNEQFF.

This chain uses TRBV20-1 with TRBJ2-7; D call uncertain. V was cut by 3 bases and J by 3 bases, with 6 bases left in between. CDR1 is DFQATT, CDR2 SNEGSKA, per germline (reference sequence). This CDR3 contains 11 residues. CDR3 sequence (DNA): TGCAGTGCTAGCGGTAACTACGAGCAGTACTTC. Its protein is CSASGNYEQYF.

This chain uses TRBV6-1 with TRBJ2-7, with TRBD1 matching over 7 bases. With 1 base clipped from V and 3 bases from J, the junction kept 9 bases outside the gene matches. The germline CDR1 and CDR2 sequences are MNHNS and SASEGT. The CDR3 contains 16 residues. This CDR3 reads CASSEVYDRADYEQYF. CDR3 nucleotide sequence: TGTGCCAGCAGTGAAGTGTACGACAGGGCGGACTACGAGCAGTACTTC.

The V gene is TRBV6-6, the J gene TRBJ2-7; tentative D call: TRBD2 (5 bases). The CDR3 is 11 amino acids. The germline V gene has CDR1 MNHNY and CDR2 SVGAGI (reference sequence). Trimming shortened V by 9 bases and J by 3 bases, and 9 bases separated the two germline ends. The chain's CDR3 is CASSAGYEQYF. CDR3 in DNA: TGTGCCAGTAGCGCTGGCTACGAGCAGTACTTC.